The 29 T cell receptor beta chains listed next were all sequenced from one sample in a study of shared clonotypes between healthy human individuals. The method was immunoSEQ multiplex PCR; TCRdb's version includes in-frame clones alone and lacks a portion of them. The sample gives over a million clones, more than 65% of which show up once; approximately 1.5% is in the top ten. The source material was memory CD4+ T cells sorted from blood. Sample subset: CD45RA-negative fraction. The receptors were gathered from a man younger than 30 in good health.

The chain joins TRBV5-5 to TRBJ1-1; D is ambiguous. The CDR3 runs to 13 residues. Trimming took 2 bases from V and 0 from J, leaving 5 bases between them. CDR1 SGHKS and CDR2 YYEKEE come from the germline V gene (reference sequence). The CDR3 nucleotides read TGTGCCAGCAGCTTTAATATGAACACTGAAGCTTTCTTT. Its translation is CASSFNMNTEAFF. The full variable domain, completed using reference TRBV5-5 and TRBJ1-1, is DAGVTQSPTHLIKTRGQQVTLRCSPISGHKSVSWYQQVLGQGPQFIFQYYEKEERGRGNFPDRFSARQFPNYSSELNVNALLLGDSALYLCASSFNMNTEAFFGQGTRLTVV.

The chain links TRBV9 to TRBJ2-2; TRBD2 agrees at 14 bases. From germline, CDR1 is SGDLS and CDR2 YYNGEE. V lost 3 bases and J lost 4; bases outside the gene matches: 8. This CDR3 spans 18 amino acids. This CDR3 is CASSALGLAGARTGELFF. In DNA form, the CDR3 reads TGTGCCAGCAGCGCCCTGGGACTAGCGGGGGCCCGCACCGGGGAGCTGTTTTTT.

Remarks on this clone: At the DNA level, this CDR3 is encoded by other sequences in the same sample as well. The V call is TRBV6-6, the J call TRBJ2-5; D is possibly TRBD2 (6 bases). Trimming took off 0 bases at V and 5 bases at J, with 10 bases between the two ends. CDR1 and CDR2 from the germline V gene are MNHNY and SVGAGI (reference sequence). This CDR3 is built from 14 residues. The CDR3 DNA reads TGTGCCAGCAGTTACTCAGGAGGGTCGGAGACCCAGTACTTC. Translating gives CASSYSGGSETQYF.

This clone was counted once. At the DNA level, this CDR3 is encoded by other sequences in the same sample as well. CDR3: CASSIGQTSYEQYF. CDR3 bases: TGTGCCAGTAGTATTGGGCAGACCTCCTACGAGCAGTACTTC. The chain combines TRBV19 with TRBJ2-7; D remains unclear. This CDR3 has 14 amino acids. Germline assignment: CDR1 LNHDA and CDR2 SQIVND (reference sequence). V was pared by 3 bases and J by 0 bases, with 9 bases between.

This clone was recorded only once. Here the CDR3 reads CASSPGQLYNEQFF. The CDR3 coding sequence is TGTGCCAGCAGCCCTGGACAGCTTTACAATGAGCAGTTCTTC. The rearrangement uses TRBV7-2 and TRBJ2-1; maybe TRBD1 (6 bases). The germline V and J ends were trimmed by 5 bases and 4 bases, with 12 bases remaining between them. In germline, CDR1 is SGHTA, CDR2 FQGNSA. The CDR3 sequence is 14 residues long.

This clone was recorded a few times. The chain couples TRBV11-2 to TRBJ2-5; 11 bases fit TRBD2. V trimming: 3 bases; J trimming: 6 bases; junction bases outside the gene matches: 6. The CDR3 sequence is 15 residues long. Germline V lookup: CDR1 SGHAT, CDR2 FQNNGV. CDR3 DNA sequence: TGTGCCAGCAGCTTCGGTAGCGGGGGGGCAAAGACCCAGTACTTC. This codes for CASSFGSGGAKTQYF.

J is TRBJ2-1 and V is TRBV19; perhaps TRBD2 as D (7 bases). V was shortened by 6 bases and J by 8 bases, with 17 bases between the two germline ends. The CDR3 runs 14 residues. CDR1 LNHDA and CDR2 SQIVND come from the germline V gene (reference sequence). The CDR3 sequence is CASREGGKRDEQFF. In DNA form, the CDR3 reads TGTGCCAGTAGGGAGGGGGGGAAACGTGATGAGCAGTTCTTC. The complete variable domain, with remaining parts taken from reference TRBV19 and TRBJ2-1, reads DGGITQSPKYLFRKEGQNVTLSCEQNLNHDAMYWYRQDPGQGLRLIYYSQIVNDFQKGDIAEGYSVSREKKESFPLTVTSAQKNPTAFYLCASREGGKRDEQFFGPGTRLTVL.

The DNA for the CDR3 is TGTGCCACCAGCACCCTAGAGGGACTAGCATCGTATGAGCAGTACTTC. Residues: CATSTLEGLASYEQYF. V usage is TRBV15 and J usage is TRBJ2-7; TRBD2 aligns across 9 bases. Germline V gives CDR1 LNHNV, CDR2 YYDKDF (reference sequence). V trimming: 4 bases; J trimming: 7 bases; junction bases outside the gene matches: 14. The CDR3 is 16 amino acids.

This clone was found once. The chain uses TRBV19 and TRBJ2-3; TRBD2 might be the D (6 bases). This CDR3 region has 14 residues. V was cut by 5 bases and J by 9 bases, with 18 bases left in between. CDR1 and CDR2 (germline): LNHDA, SQIVND (reference sequence). DNA of the CDR3: TGTGCCAGTAGTGCGGGACTCTTAACATCCACGCAGTATTTT. It yields the protein CASSAGLLTSTQYF.

The V call is TRBV9, the J call TRBJ2-3; TRBD2 agrees at 14 bases. Germline V CDR1 and CDR2: SGDLS, YYNGEE. The CDR3 loop spans 15 amino acids. After removal of 7 bases from V and 5 bases from J, the junction contained 6 bases not matched to a gene. The CDR3 loop is CASSTSGGAEDTQYF. CDR3 bases: TGTGCCAGCTCGACTAGCGGGGGGGCAGAAGATACGCAGTATTTT. The complete variable domain, with remaining parts taken from reference TRBV9 and TRBJ2-3, reads DSGVTQTPKHLITATGQRVTLRCSPRSGDLSVYWYQQSLDQGLQFLIQYYNGEERAKGNILERFSAQQFPDLHSELNLSSLELGDSALYFCASSTSGGAEDTQYFGPGTRLTVL.

Worth noting for this clone: The same CDR3 also results from other DNA sequences found in this sample. The genes are TRBV10-1 and TRBJ2-3; D remains ambiguous. Deletions cut 3 bases from V and 5 bases from J, with 3 bases between. Germline CDR1 reads WNHNN; CDR2 reads SYGVQD (reference sequence). This CDR3 contains 11 residues. This CDR3 is CASSDRDTQYF. Written as DNA, the CDR3 is TGCGCCAGCAGTGATAGAGATACGCAGTATTTT.

The chain recombines TRBV7-9 with TRBJ1-2; the D gene is possibly TRBD1 (5 bases). CDR3 length: 13 residues. Germline V gene sequence: CDR1 SEHNR, CDR2 FQNEAQ (reference sequence). The germline V and J ends were trimmed by 1 base and 5 bases, with 8 bases remaining between them. The CDR3 DNA reads TGTGCCAGCAGCTTAGGTCGGGGGTATGGCTACACCTTC. Translated: CASSLGRGYGYTF.

This clone has only a few counts. The chain has TRBV2 and TRBJ2-7; 11 positions match TRBD2. The CDR3 has 19 residues. J gave up 3 bases and V 3 bases, and 16 bases lay outside the gene matches. Per germline, CDR1 SNHLY and CDR2 FYNNEI. CDR3 coding DNA: TGTGCCAGCAGTGAGACTAGCGGGGCGAACTTGCCTCCTGGCTACGAGCAGTACTTC. Its protein is CASSETSGANLPPGYEQYF.

The genes are TRBV28 and TRBJ1-4; 9 nucleotides agree with TRBD1. The CDR3 is made up of 15 amino acids. Germline assignment: CDR1 MDHEN and CDR2 SYDVKM. Trimming at V came to 3 bases and at J to 4 bases, leaving 3 bases not matched to a gene. The CDR3 region has the DNA TGTGCCAGCAGTTTTGCGGGACAGGGTAATGAAAAACTGTTTTTT. Its protein is CASSFAGQGNEKLFF. The whole variable domain, filled in from reference TRBV28 and TRBJ1-4, reads DVKVTQSSRYLVKRTGEKVFLECVQDMDHENMFWYRQDPGLGLRLIYFSYDVKMKEKGDIPEGYSVSREKKERFSLILESASTNQTSMYLCASSFAGQGNEKLFFGSGTQLSVL.

The rearrangement joins TRBV11-2 to TRBJ2-1; 9 nucleotides line up with TRBD2. In germline, CDR1 is SGHAT, CDR2 FQNNGV. Unmatched junction bases numbered 7, after V lost 11 bases and J lost 5 bases. CDR3 length: 13 residues. The DNA of the CDR3 is TGTGCCGTAGGGACTAGCACAGACAATGAGCAGTTCTTC. Encoded protein: CAVGTSTDNEQFF.

This clone turned up a few times. The chain has TRBV5-1 and TRBJ1-6; D remains unclear. Germline CDR1 SGHRS, CDR2 YFSETQ. Trimming pared 0 bases from V and 9 bases from J, leaving 4 bases between. This CDR3 contains 12 residues. CDR3 sequence (DNA): TGCGCCAGCAGCTTGGCGAGTTCACCCCTCCACTTT. Its translation is CASSLASSPLHF.

V and J are TRBV28 and TRBJ2-6; D may be TRBD1 (6 bases). V gave up 2 bases and J gave up 2 bases, with 13 bases separating them. CDR1 is MDHEN, CDR2 SYDVKM, per germline. The CDR3 runs to 17 residues. The DNA of the CDR3 is TGTGCCAGCAGTTTAACGCTTCCAGGGGCTGGGGCCAACGTCCTGACTTTC. As protein: CASSLTLPGAGANVLTF.

The chain is built from TRBV5-1 and TRBJ2-2; maybe TRBD2 (5 bases). Germline assignment: CDR1 SGHRS and CDR2 YFSETQ. V dropped 0 bases and J dropped 5 bases, with 20 bases sitting between them. This CDR3 is built from 18 residues. DNA for the CDR3: TGCGCCAGCAGCTTGGGGCACACGCAGACGGGCGGGACCGGGGAGCTGTTTTTT. This codes for CASSLGHTQTGGTGELFF.

This clone was observed a handful of times. The rearrangement uses TRBV6-1 and TRBJ1-5; TRBD1 aligns across 11 bases. J lost 5 bases, V lost 8 bases, and 2 bases had no gene match. This CDR3 spans 13 amino acids. The germline V gene encodes CDR1 MNHNS and CDR2 SASEGT. The CDR3 region has the DNA TGTGCCAGCCGGGGACAGGGGGATCAGCCCCAGCATTTT. As protein: CASRGQGDQPQHF.

The V gene is TRBV10-1, the J gene TRBJ2-5; 7 nucleotides line up with TRBD1. CDR3 length: 15 residues. Germline V CDR1 and CDR2: WNHNN, SYGVQD (reference sequence). V lost 6 bases to trimming and J lost 2 bases; unmatched junction nucleotides: 9. CDR3 nucleotide sequence: TGCGCCAGCAGGGAGGAGACAGGGAAACAAGAGACCCAGTACTTC. Translated, it gives CASREETGKQETQYF.

V is TRBV30 and J is TRBJ1-2; a weak D match, TRBD1 (6 bases). CDR1 is GTSNPN, CDR2 SVGIG, per germline (reference sequence). The CDR3 has 13 amino acids. V was trimmed by 3 bases and J by 3 bases, leaving 11 bases between them. In DNA, the CDR3 is TGTGCCTGGAGACCGACAGGTGACTATGGCTACACCTTC. It yields the protein CAWRPTGDYGYTF.

The chain couples TRBV6-5 to TRBJ2-5; perhaps TRBD2 as D (7 bases). Germline assignment: CDR1 MNHEY and CDR2 SVGAGI. The CDR3 runs to 14 residues. V was cut by 6 bases and J by 2 bases, with 13 bases left in between. The CDR3 region has the DNA TGTGCCAGCAGACTTCGGGGGGCACAAGAGACCCAGTACTTC. Encoded protein: CASRLRGAQETQYF.

V and J are TRBV30 and TRBJ1-4, with D hard to call. The CDR3 extends over 16 amino acids. V was shortened by 4 bases and J by 7 bases, with 22 bases between the two germline ends. Germline CDR1 is GTSNPN and CDR2 is SVGIG (reference sequence). The CDR3 here is CAWKYAGGSAREKLFF. Written as DNA, the CDR3 is TGTGCCTGGAAATATGCAGGAGGGTCAGCTCGTGAAAAACTGTTTTTT.

This chain joins TRBV7-8 and TRBJ1-5; D is possibly TRBD1 (5 bases). Germline V gene sequence: CDR1 SGHVS, CDR2 FQNEAQ. V gave up 1 base and J gave up 6 bases, with 13 bases separating them. The CDR3 runs 15 residues. In DNA, the CDR3 is TGTGCCAGCAGCTTAGGTGGGGGATATAGTCAGCCCCAGCATTTT. Its protein is CASSLGGGYSQPQHF.

This chain joins TRBV7-2 and TRBJ1-5, with TRBD1 matching over 10 bases. The CDR3 is 16 residues long. Germline V gene data show CDR1 as SGHTA and CDR2 as FQGNSA. V shed 5 bases, J shed 1 base, and the junction held 5 bases outside the gene matches. DNA of the CDR3: TGTGCCAGCAGCCCCCGGACAGGGGGGAGCAATCAGCCCCAGCATTTT. Translation gives CASSPRTGGSNQPQHF.

V usage is TRBV4-1 and J usage is TRBJ1-4; D not resolved. Per germline, CDR1 MGHRA and CDR2 YSYEKL. The CDR3 is 13 residues long. V dropped 2 bases and J dropped 8 bases, with 9 bases sitting between them. The CDR3, as DNA: TGCGCCAGCAGCCAATCGGCACAAGAAAAACTGTTTTTT. Residues: CASSQSAQEKLFF.

The V and J genes are TRBV30 and TRBJ2-2; TRBD2 is a possible D gene (6 bases). There are 15 residues in the CDR3. Germline assignment: CDR1 GTSNPN and CDR2 SVGIG (reference sequence). V was shortened by 0 bases and J by 5 bases, with 13 bases between the two germline ends. DNA for the CDR3: TGTGCCTGGAGTGTACATGGGACTGTTACCGGGGAGCTGTTTTTT. Protein: CAWSVHGTVTGELFF. Looking up the rest from reference TRBV30 and TRBJ2-2 gives the full variable domain: SQTIHQWPATLVQPVGSPLSLECTVEGTSNPNLYWYRQAAGRGLQLLFYSVGIGQISSEVPQNLSASRPQDRQFILSSKKLLLSDSGFYLCAWSVHGTVTGELFFGEGSRLTVL.

The chain is built from TRBV10-2 and TRBJ2-7; the D is unclear. Germline CDR1 WSHSY, CDR2 SAAADI. Between the trimmed V and J ends, which lost 4 bases and 2 bases, there was a span of 15 bases. CDR3 length: 15 residues. CDR3 loop: CASSVPSRAPYEQYF. DNA for the CDR3: TGCGCCAGCAGTGTACCTAGTCGGGCACCCTACGAGCAGTACTTC.

V is TRBV20-1 and J is TRBJ1-2; perhaps TRBD1 as D (6 bases). CDR1 and CDR2 (germline): DFQATT, SNEGSKA (reference sequence). This CDR3 contains 11 residues. The V gene lost 6 bases and the J gene lost 5 bases, with 10 bases spanning the gap. CDR3 protein: CSARTEYGYTF. The CDR3 bases are TGCAGTGCGCGGACAGAATATGGCTACACCTTC.